The entry that follows covers one T cell receptor beta chain sequence. Assay: immunoSEQ multiplex PCR; the TCRdb copy retains only in-frame clones and omits some. The repertoire includes about 73,000 clones, 90% of them detected once, and about 4.7% sits in the top ten. The sample originates from a study of technical replicates of blood from a few donors. This CDR3 spans 14 amino acids. V dropped 6 bases and J dropped 8 bases, with 16 bases sitting between them. Germline CDR1 LNHDA, CDR2 SQIVND (reference sequence). The origin of this receptor is a human donor in good health. Some clones in this sample may be carry-over from other donors' samples. This sequence joins TRBV19 and TRBJ1-4, with D unclear. The source material was PBMCs. The CDR3 nucleotides read TGTGCCAGTAGCTTTTCGAGGGCGCGAGAAAAACTGTTTTTT. Translation gives CASSFSRAREKLFF.